What follows is one T cell receptor (beta chain) and its context. The record originates from a study of shared T cell receptors in the human thymus. V gave up 4 bases and J gave up 6 bases, with 20 bases separating them. The CDR3 has 16 amino acids. Germline lookup yields CDR1 SGHNT and CDR2 YYREEE (reference sequence). Some clones are missing from TCRdb's copy, which holds only in-frame ones; the method was immunoSEQ multiplex PCR. This sample has approximately 730,000 clones; 80% to 90% occur once, and the top ten carry approximately 0.01%. The data also belong to a second study, concerning human thymus T cells. This second study notes: Thymic and blood repertoires appeared to display a bias in their usage of V and J genes.

The rearrangement uses TRBV5-4 and TRBJ2-1, with TRBD1 as a possible D gene (6 bases). The receptor was derived from a girl less than two years old with a congenital heart defect. Sequences were obtained from thymocytes. The CDR3 loop reads CASSPNRVHAPNEQFF. In DNA form, the CDR3 reads TGTGCCAGCAGCCCAAACAGGGTTCACGCGCCCAATGAGCAGTTCTTC.